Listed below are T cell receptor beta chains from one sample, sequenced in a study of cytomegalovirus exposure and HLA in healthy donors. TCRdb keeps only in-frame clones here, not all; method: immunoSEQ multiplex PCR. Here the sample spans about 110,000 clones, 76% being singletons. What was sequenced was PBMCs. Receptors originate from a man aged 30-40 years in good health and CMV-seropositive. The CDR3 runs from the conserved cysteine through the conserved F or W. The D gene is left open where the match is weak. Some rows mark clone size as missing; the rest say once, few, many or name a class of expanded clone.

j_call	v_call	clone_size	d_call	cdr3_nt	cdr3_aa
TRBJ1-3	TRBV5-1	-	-	TGCGCCAGCAGCTTGGATTCGGGTGGAAACACCATATATTTT	CASSLDSGGNTIYF
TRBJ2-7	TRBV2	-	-	TGTGCCAGCAGTGAGGGCGTGGGTTACGAGCAGTACTTC	CASSEGVGYEQYF
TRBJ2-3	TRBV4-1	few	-	TGCGCCAGCAGCCAAGATCGTAGCGCAGATACGCAGTATTTT	CASSQDRSADTQYF
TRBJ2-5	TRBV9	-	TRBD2	TGTGCCAGCAGCGTGGCGGGGGGGCAAGAGACCCAGTACTTC	CASSVAGGQETQYF
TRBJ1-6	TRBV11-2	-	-	TGTGCCAGCAGCTTAGTCCCAGCGTTCGAACCCAATTCACCCCTCCACTTT	CASSLVPAFEPNSPLHF
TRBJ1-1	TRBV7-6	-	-	TGTGCCAGCAGCTTCCAGTTGAACACTGAAGCTTTCTTT	CASSFQLNTEAFF
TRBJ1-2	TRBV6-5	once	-	TGTGCCAGCAGTCCCCTTCGAGAAAACTATGGCTACACCTTC	CASSPLRENYGYTF
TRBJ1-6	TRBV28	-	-	TGTGCCAGCAGTTCAGGCGGGGTGTCACCCCTCCACTTT	CASSSGGVSPLHF
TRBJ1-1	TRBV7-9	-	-	TGTGCCAGCAGCTTAGGGCGGGGGCTGAACACTGAAGCTTTCTTT	CASSLGRGLNTEAFF
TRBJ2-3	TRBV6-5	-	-	TGTGCCAGCAGTCCCCATAGCACAGATACGCAGTATTTT	CASSPHSTDTQYF
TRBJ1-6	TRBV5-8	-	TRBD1	TGTGCCAGCAGGTTAAGAGGGACAGTTGTTTCACCCCTCCACTTT	CASRLRGTVVSPLHF
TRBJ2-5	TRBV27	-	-	TGTGCCAGCAGTACCAGGACTAACCCCCGAGAGACCCAGTACTTC	CASSTRTNPRETQYF
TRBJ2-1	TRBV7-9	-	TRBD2	TGTGCCAGCAGCTTGGGGGGGAGGAATGAGCAGTTCTTC	CASSLGGRNEQFF
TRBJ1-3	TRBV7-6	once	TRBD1	TGTGCCAGCAGCCTACAGGGGGCTGATGGAAACACCATATATTTT	CASSLQGADGNTIYF
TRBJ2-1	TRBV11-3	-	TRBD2	TGTGCCAGCTCCGACGTCATGAGCGGGGGGAACAATGAGCAGTTCTTC	CASSDVMSGGNNEQFF
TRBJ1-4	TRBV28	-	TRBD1	TGTGCCAGCAGTCCCCGGACAGGGAGAAATGAAAAACTGTTTTTT	CASSPRTGRNEKLFF
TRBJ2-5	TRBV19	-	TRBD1	TGTGCCAGTAGTGGAGGACAGGGGACTCTACAAGAGACCCAGTACTTC	CASSGGQGTLQETQYF
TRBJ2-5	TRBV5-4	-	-	TGTGCCAGCAGCCAATCGGGGTGGGAGACCCAGTACTTC	CASSQSGWETQYF